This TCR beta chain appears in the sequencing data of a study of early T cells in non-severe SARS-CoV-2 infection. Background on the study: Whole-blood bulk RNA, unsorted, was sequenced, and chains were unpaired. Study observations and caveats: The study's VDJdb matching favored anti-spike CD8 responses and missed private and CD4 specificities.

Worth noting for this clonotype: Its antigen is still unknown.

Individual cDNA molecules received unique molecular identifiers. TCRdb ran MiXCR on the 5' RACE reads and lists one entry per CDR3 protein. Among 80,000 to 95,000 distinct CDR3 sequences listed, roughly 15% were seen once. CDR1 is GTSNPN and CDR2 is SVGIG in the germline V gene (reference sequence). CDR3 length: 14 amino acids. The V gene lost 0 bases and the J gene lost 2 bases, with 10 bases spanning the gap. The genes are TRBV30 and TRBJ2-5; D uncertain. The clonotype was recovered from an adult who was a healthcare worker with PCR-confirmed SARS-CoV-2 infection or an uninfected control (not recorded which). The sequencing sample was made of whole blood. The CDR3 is CAWSVSPTQETQYF. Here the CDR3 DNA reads TGTGCCTGGAGTGTGTCCCCCACGCAAGAGACCCAGTACTTC. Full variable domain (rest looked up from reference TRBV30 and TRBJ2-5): SQTIHQWPATLVQPVGSPLSLECTVEGTSNPNLYWYRQAAGRGLQLLFYSVGIGQISSEVPQNLSASRPQDRQFILSSKKLLLSDSGFYLCAWSVSPTQETQYFGPGTRLLVL.